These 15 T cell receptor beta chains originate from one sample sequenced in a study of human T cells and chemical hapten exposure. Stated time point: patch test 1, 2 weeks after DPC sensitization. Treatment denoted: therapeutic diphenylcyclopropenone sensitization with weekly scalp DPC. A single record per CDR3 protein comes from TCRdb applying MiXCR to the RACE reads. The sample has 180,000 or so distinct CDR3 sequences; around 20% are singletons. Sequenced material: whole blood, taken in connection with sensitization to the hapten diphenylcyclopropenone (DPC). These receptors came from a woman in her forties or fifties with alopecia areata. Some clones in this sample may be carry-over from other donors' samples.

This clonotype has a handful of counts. Written as DNA, the CDR3 is TGTGCCAGCAGCCAAGATCTAGCGGGAGAGCGCGAGCAGTTCTTC. Amino acids: CASSQDLAGEREQFF. The chain recombines TRBV3-1 with TRBJ2-1; 10 bases map to TRBD2. Germline CDR1 reads LGHDT; CDR2 reads YNNKEL (reference sequence). This CDR3 has 15 amino acids. V lost 0 bases and J lost 10; bases outside the gene matches: 6.

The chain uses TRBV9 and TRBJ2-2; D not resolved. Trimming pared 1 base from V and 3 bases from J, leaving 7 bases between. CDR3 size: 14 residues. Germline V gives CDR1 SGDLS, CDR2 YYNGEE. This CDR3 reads CASSVTVYTGELFF. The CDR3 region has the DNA TGTGCCAGCAGCGTAACTGTTTACACCGGGGAGCTGTTTTTT. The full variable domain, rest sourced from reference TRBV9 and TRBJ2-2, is DSGVTQTPKHLITATGQRVTLRCSPRSGDLSVYWYQQSLDQGLQFLIQYYNGEERAKGNILERFSAQQFPDLHSELNLSSLELGDSALYFCASSVTVYTGELFFGEGSRLTVL.

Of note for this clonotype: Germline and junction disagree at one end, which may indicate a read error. CDR3 amino acids: CASSLALAEDTQYF. Written as DNA, the CDR3 is TGTGCCAGCAGCCTAGCACTAGCGGAAGATACGCAGTATTTT. The V and J genes are TRBV7-2 and TRBJ2-3; TRBD2 aligns across 8 bases. The CDR3 sequence is 14 residues long. The germline CDR1 and CDR2 sequences are SGHTA and FQGNSA.

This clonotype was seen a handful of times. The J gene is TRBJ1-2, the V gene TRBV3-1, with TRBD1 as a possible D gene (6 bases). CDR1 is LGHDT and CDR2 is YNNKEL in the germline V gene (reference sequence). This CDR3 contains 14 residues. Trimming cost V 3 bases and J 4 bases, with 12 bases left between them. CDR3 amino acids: CASSQRGGGYGYTF. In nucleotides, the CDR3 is TGTGCCAGCAGCCAGAGGGGGGGTGGCTATGGCTACACCTTC.

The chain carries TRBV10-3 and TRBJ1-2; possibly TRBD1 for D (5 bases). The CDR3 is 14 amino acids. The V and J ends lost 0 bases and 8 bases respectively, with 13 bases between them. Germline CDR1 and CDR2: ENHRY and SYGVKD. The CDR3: CAISESGPLGGYTF. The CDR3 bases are TGTGCCATCAGTGAGTCGGGACCCCTCGGCGGCTACACCTTC.

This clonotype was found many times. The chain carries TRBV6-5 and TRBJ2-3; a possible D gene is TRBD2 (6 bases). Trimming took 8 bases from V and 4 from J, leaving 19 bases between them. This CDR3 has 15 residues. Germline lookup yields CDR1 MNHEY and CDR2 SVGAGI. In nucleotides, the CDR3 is TGTGCCAGCTCGTTGGAGGGATTCGGGGCAGATACGCAGTATTTT. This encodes CASSLEGFGADTQYF.

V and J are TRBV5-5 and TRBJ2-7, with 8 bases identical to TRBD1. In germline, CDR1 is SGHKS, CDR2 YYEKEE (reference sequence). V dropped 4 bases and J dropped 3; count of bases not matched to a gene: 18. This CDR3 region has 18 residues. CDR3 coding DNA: TGTGCCAGCAGCCGATCAATCGGACAGGGTAATCCTAGCTACGAGCAGTACTTC. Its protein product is CASSRSIGQGNPSYEQYF.

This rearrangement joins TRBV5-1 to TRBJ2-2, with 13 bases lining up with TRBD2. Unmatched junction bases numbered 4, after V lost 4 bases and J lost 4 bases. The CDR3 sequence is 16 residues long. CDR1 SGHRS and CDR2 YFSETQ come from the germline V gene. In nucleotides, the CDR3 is TGCGCCAGCAGCCCGGGACTAGCGGGACGCACCGGGGAGCTGTTTTTT. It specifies CASSPGLAGRTGELFF.

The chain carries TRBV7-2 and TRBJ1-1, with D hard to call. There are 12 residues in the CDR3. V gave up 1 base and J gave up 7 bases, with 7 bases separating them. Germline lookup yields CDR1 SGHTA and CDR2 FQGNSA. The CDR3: CASSLGRFEAFF. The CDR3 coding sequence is TGTGCCAGCAGCTTAGGGCGCTTTGAAGCTTTCTTT.

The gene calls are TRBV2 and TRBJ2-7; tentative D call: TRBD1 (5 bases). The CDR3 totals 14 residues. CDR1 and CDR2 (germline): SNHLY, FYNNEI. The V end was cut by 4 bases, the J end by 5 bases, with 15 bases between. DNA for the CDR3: TGTGCCAGCAGTGTCTTAGCAGGGTACGACGAGCAGTACTTC. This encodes CASSVLAGYDEQYF.

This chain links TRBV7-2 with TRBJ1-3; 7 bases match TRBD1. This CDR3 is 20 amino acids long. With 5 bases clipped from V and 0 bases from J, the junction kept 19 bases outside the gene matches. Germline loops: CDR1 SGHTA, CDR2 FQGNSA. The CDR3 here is CASSPSFFTAGGDSGNTIYF. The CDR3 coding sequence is TGTGCCAGCAGCCCCTCCTTTTTCACGGCAGGGGGAGACTCTGGAAACACCATATATTTT.

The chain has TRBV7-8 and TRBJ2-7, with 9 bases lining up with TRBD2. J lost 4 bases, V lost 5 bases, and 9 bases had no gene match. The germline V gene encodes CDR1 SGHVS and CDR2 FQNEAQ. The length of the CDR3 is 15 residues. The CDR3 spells CASSRSSGTQYEQYF. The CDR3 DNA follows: TGTGCCAGCAGCCGGTCTAGCGGGACTCAGTACGAGCAGTACTTC. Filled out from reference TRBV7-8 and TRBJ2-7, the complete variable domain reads GAGVSQSPRYKVAKRGQDVALRCDPISGHVSLFWYQQALGQGPEFLTYFQNEAQLDKSGLPSDRFFAERPEGSVSTLKIQRTQQEDSAVYLCASSRSSGTQYEQYFGPGTRLTVT.

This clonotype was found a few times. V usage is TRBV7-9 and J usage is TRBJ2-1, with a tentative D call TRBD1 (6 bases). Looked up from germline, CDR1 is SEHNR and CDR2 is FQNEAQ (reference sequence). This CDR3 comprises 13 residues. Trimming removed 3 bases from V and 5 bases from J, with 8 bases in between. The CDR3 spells CASSFGGHNEQFF. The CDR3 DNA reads TGTGCCAGCAGCTTTGGGGGCCACAATGAGCAGTTCTTC.

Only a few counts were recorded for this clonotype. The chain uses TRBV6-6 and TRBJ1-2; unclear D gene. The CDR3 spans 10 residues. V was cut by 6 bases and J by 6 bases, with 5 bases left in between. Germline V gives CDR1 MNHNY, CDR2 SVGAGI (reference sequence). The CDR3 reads CASRLNGYTF. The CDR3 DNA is TGTGCCAGCAGGTTAAATGGCTACACCTTC.

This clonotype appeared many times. CDR3 sequence (DNA): TGTGCCAGCAGTTCTCCTGGACAGGGTTCCTATGGCTACACCTTC. Translated, it gives CASSSPGQGSYGYTF. The chain combines TRBV6-6 with TRBJ1-2; 8 bases agree with TRBD1. J was trimmed by 4 bases and V by 4 bases; bases with no gene match: 8. This CDR3 contains 15 residues. Germline lookup yields CDR1 MNHNY and CDR2 SVGAGI (reference sequence).